These 19 T cell receptor beta chains originate from one sample sequenced in a study of response to subunit inactivated influenza vaccine. MiXCR, run by TCRdb on the RT-PCR reads, gives a single entry per CDR3 protein. The repertoire includes 610,000 or so distinct CDR3 sequences, approximately 14% of them detected once, and 11% sits in the top ten. The sample was PBMCs from blood, taken about 13 days after vaccination. The origin of the receptors is a man between 45 and 60 years old who received an inactivated influenza vaccine.

This clonotype occurred a few times. The V call is TRBV29-1, the J call TRBJ2-3; TRBD1 might be the D (5 bases). Trimming shortened V by 4 bases and J by 6 bases, and 14 bases separated the two germline ends. The CDR3 totals 13 residues. The germline CDR1 and CDR2 sequences are SQVTM and ANQGSEA. The CDR3: CSVGVRRVDTQYF. DNA for the CDR3: TGCAGCGTTGGAGTGCGCAGGGTGGATACGCAGTATTTT.

The chain carries TRBV5-1 and TRBJ1-2, with D possibly TRBD1 on 6 matching bases. The CDR3 is made up of 14 amino acids. The V gene's germline CDR1 is SGHRS and CDR2 YFSETQ. Trimming removed 3 bases at V and 4 bases at J, with 13 bases between. The DNA of the CDR3 is TGCGCCAGCAGCTCGAGCGGGGGCGGCTATGGCTACACCTTC. It is translated as CASSSSGGGYGYTF. Filled out from reference TRBV5-1 and TRBJ1-2, the complete variable domain reads KAGVTQTPRYLIKTRGQQVTLSCSPISGHRSVSWYQQTPGQGLQFLFEYFSETQRNKGNFPGRFSGRQFSNSRSEMNVSTLELGDSALYLCASSSSGGGYGYTFGSGTRLTVV.

This clonotype was counted only a few times. The rearrangement links TRBV11-2 to TRBJ2-4; D gene ambiguous. The CDR3 consists of 13 residues. V was pared by 6 bases and J by 0 bases, with 6 bases between. CDR1 and CDR2 (germline): SGHAT, FQNNGV. Written as DNA, the CDR3 is TGTGCCAGCAGTCGGATAGCCAAAAACATTCAGTACTTC. Its translation: CASSRIAKNIQYF. Combining the CDR3 with reference TRBV11-2 and TRBJ2-4 gives the whole variable domain EAGVAQSPRYKIIEKRQSVAFWCNPISGHATLYWYQQILGQGPKLLIQFQNNGVVDDSQLPKDRFSAERLKGVDSTLKIQPAKLEDSAVYLCASSRIAKNIQYFGAGTRLSVL.

The chain has TRBV6-1 and TRBJ2-4; tentative D call: TRBD1 (6 bases). Trimming removed 7 bases from V and 0 bases from J, with 13 bases in between. The CDR3 is 15 amino acids. CDR1 is MNHNS and CDR2 is SASEGT in the germline V gene. The CDR3 protein is CASNRDPLAKNIQYF. DNA of the CDR3: TGTGCCAGCAACAGGGATCCACTAGCCAAAAACATTCAGTACTTC.

The CDR3 sequence: CASSYSRGRGLLIYGNIQYF. The CDR3 coding sequence is TGTGCCAGCAGTTACTCCAGGGGCCGGGGGCTCCTTATCTACGGGAACATTCAGTACTTC. J is TRBJ2-4 and V is TRBV6-2 or TRBV6-3; tentatively, D is TRBD1 or TRBD2 (6 bases each). There are 20 residues in the CDR3. The germline V and J ends were trimmed by 0 bases and 7 bases, with 28 bases remaining between them. Germline CDR1 is MNHEY and CDR2 is SVGEGT.

This sequence joins TRBV28 and TRBJ2-3; D gene ambiguous. CDR1 and CDR2 (germline): MDHEN, SYDVKM. This CDR3 is built from 12 residues. V was clipped by 7 bases and J by 6 bases, with 11 bases between them. The CDR3 region is CASNSLGDTQYF. The CDR3 DNA reads TGTGCCAGCAATAGTTTAGGGGATACGCAGTATTTT.

This clonotype was seen only a few times. DNA of the CDR3: TGCAGCGTTGAAGATTCAGTGACAGGGGGGAACTACGAGCAGTACTTC. Translated, it gives CSVEDSVTGGNYEQYF. The chain has TRBV29-1 and TRBJ2-7; TRBD1 matches 9 bases. Germline V gene sequence: CDR1 SQVTM, CDR2 ANQGSEA. This CDR3 comprises 16 residues. V lost 0 bases, J lost 3 bases, and 9 bases stayed unmatched.

To note about this clonotype: With a much larger clone just one base away, this may be a read error. V is TRBV20-1 and J is TRBJ2-1; D not resolved. The germline CDR1 and CDR2 sequences are DFQATT and SNEGSKA (reference sequence). The CDR3 runs to 16 residues. The CDR3 region has the DNA TGCAGTGCTAGCGGCGTCGGAGCCGCCCCTGTCAATGTGCAGTTCTTC. Protein product: CSASGVGAAPVNVQFF.

The CDR3 DNA is TGCGCCAGCAGCTCGGGACAGATCAACTATGGCTACACCTTC. Translation gives CASSSGQINYGYTF. V is TRBV5-1 and J is TRBJ1-2; TRBD1 matches 7 bases. Per germline, CDR1 SGHRS and CDR2 YFSETQ. The V gene end was trimmed by 3 bases and the J gene end by 2 bases; junction bases not matched to a gene: 4. The CDR3 is 14 residues long.

The chain combines TRBV6-1 with TRBJ1-2, with D uncertain. Germline V gene data show CDR1 as MNHNS and CDR2 as SASEGT. Trimming removed 2 bases at V and 5 bases at J, with 9 bases between. The CDR3 covers 13 residues. CDR3 DNA: TGTGCCAGCAGTGAATGGAACGGATATGGCTACACCTTC. Translation gives CASSEWNGYGYTF.

This clonotype was counted only a few times. This chain joins TRBV7-2 and TRBJ1-2; maybe TRBD1 (5 bases). Germline V gene lookup returns CDR1 SGHTA and CDR2 FQGNSA. CDR3 length: 13 residues. V lost 3 bases and J lost 8, with 13 bases in between. The CDR3 DNA reads as TGTGCCAGCAGCTTGAGCAGGGTTAAAGGCTACACCTTC. Protein product: CASSLSRVKGYTF.

This chain's CDR3 is CATRGGQGRETQYF. Here the CDR3 DNA reads TGTGCCACCAGAGGGGGACAGGGGAGAGAGACCCAGTACTTC. This chain uses TRBV15 with TRBJ2-5; 10 bases are a match to TRBD1. The CDR3 has 14 residues. From germline, CDR1 is LNHNV and CDR2 YYDKDF (reference sequence). The V gene end was trimmed by 6 bases and the J gene end by 4 bases; junction bases not matched to a gene: 5.

A few counts support this clonotype. The chain carries TRBV20-1 and TRBJ2-7, with a weak D call TRBD2 (5 bases). The V end was cut by 6 bases, the J end by 4 bases, with 16 bases between. Germline CDR1 and CDR2: DFQATT and SNEGSKA (reference sequence). CDR3 length equals 13 residues. CDR3 in DNA: TGCAGTGCAAGGCCGGGATCGGGTTACGAGCAGTACTTC. Translation: CSARPGSGYEQYF.

V gene TRBV5-4 combines with J gene TRBJ2-2, with 14 positions matching TRBD2. After removal of 4 bases from V and 2 bases from J, the junction contained 7 bases not matched to a gene. This CDR3 has 18 residues. The germline V gene encodes CDR1 SGHNT and CDR2 YYREEE (reference sequence). The CDR3 DNA follows: TGTGCCAGCAGCACTAGGACTAGCGGGAGGTCTAACACCGGGGAGCTGTTTTTT. This translates into CASSTRTSGRSNTGELFF.

The gene calls are TRBV2 and TRBJ2-1, with 15 bases fitting TRBD2. The CDR3 runs 18 residues. The germline V gene has CDR1 SNHLY and CDR2 FYNNEI. The J segment lost 0 bases and the V segment lost 6 bases, leaving 6 bases of the junction unmatched. CDR3 sequence: CASRGTSGRRSSYNEQFF. CDR3 in DNA: TGTGCCAGCAGGGGGACTAGCGGGAGGCGCAGCTCCTACAATGAGCAGTTCTTC.

CDR3 DNA sequence: TGCAGTGCTAGGGGTCAGGACTCCTACGAGCAGTACTTC. This translates into CSARGQDSYEQYF. The rearrangement uses TRBV20-1 and TRBJ2-7; D is uncertain. The CDR3 is 13 amino acids. Germline CDR1 and CDR2: DFQATT and SNEGSKA (reference sequence). V was shortened by 3 bases and J by 0 bases, with 9 bases between the two germline ends.

This chain joins TRBV18 and TRBJ2-1, with D perhaps matching TRBD1 (6 bases). Germline CDR1 is KGHSH and CDR2 is LQKENI. V shed 3 bases and J shed 1 base, with 16 bases lying between them. The CDR3 extends over 17 amino acids. CDR3 nucleotides: TGTGCCAGCTCACCCAGGGGAAGCGGCCCTTCCTACAATGAGCAGTTCTTC. As protein: CASSPRGSGPSYNEQFF.

There are a few counts of this clonotype. The genes are TRBV3-1 and TRBJ1-4; TRBD1 might be the D (5 bases). V gave up 3 bases and J gave up 0 bases, with 11 bases separating them. This CDR3 is 16 amino acids long. The germline CDR1 and CDR2 sequences are LGHDT and YNNKEL (reference sequence). Written as DNA, the CDR3 is TGTGCCAGCAGCCAGAGCGAAGGGGCAACTAATGAAAAACTGTTTTTT. This sequence encodes CASSQSEGATNEKLFF. The full variable domain, with the rest looked up from reference TRBV3-1 and TRBJ1-4, is DTAVSQTPKYLVTQMGNDKSIKCEQNLGHDTMYWYKQDSKKFLKIMFSYNNKELIINETVPNRFSPKSPDKAHLNLHINSLELGDSAVYFCASSQSEGATNEKLFFGSGTQLSVL.

Many counts were recorded for this clonotype. The CDR3 region is CASSLGTELYEQYF. The DNA for the CDR3 is TGTGCCAGCAGCTTGGGGACAGAACTCTACGAGCAGTACTTC. V is TRBV11-2 and J is TRBJ2-7; 7 nucleotides align to TRBD1. With V trimmed by 3 bases and J by 3 bases, 5 bases remained unmatched. The CDR3 has 14 residues. The V gene's germline CDR1 is SGHAT and CDR2 FQNNGV.